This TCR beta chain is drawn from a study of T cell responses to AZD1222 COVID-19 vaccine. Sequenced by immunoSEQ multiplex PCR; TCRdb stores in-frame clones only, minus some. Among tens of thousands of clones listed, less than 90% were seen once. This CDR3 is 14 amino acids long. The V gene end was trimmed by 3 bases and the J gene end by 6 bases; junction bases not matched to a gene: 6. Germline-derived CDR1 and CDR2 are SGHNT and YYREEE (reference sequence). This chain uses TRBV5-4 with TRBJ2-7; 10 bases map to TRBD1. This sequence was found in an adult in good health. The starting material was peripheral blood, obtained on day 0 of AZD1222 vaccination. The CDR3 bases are TGTGCCAGCAGCTGGGACAGGGGAGAGCGCGAGCAGTACTTC. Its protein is CASSWDRGEREQYF.